The TCR beta chain under discussion was sequenced for a study of identical twins. TCRdb processed the 5' RACE reads anew with MiXCR; each CDR3 protein has one entry. The sample has some 730,000 distinct CDR3 sequences, 15% to 20% seen once. In germline, CDR1 is SQVTM, CDR2 ANQGSEA. With 3 bases removed from V and 5 bases from J, the gap between germline ends came to 8 bases. There are 12 residues in the CDR3. These data are also associated with another study on T cells expressing NK-cell markers. As that study records: Topping the CD3+CD56-NKG2C+ fraction as well were these clonotypes, in a few donors. HCMV specificity of the expanded NKG2C+ T cell clones was not established.

Source material: PBMCs. This clonotype was sampled from a woman between 18 and 30 years old in good health. This chain connects TRBV29-1 to TRBJ2-1, with D uncertain. CDR3 DNA sequence: TGCAGCGTTGATGGGTGGAACAATGAGCAGTTCTTC. Translated: CSVDGWNNEQFF.